The next 9 T cell receptor beta chains were all read from a single sample in a study of T-cell reconstitution after alpha-beta-depleted transplantation in children. As it was prepared, the TCRbeta library received unique molecular identifiers. TCRdb processed the PCR reads anew with MiXCR; each CDR3 protein has one entry. The repertoire holds about 160,000 distinct CDR3 sequences, with 11% as singletons. The input for sequencing was PBMCs, taken before TCRalphabeta/CD19-depleted stem cell transplant. The receptors were sampled from a boy aged 2 to 10 with acute myeloid leukemia, due to receive a stem cell transplant.

Only a few counts were recorded for this clonotype. The CDR3 loop is CAWSGDTVLFYGYTF. In DNA form, the CDR3 reads TGTGCCTGGAGTGGAGATACAGTACTTTTCTATGGCTACACCTTC. The chain carries TRBV30 and TRBJ1-2; D remains unclear. Per the germline V gene, CDR1 is GTSNPN and CDR2 is SVGIG (reference sequence). This CDR3 comprises 15 residues. Trimming shortened V by 1 base and J by 4 bases, and 16 bases separated the two germline ends.

This clonotype has at least ten counts. The rearrangement joins TRBV7-3 to TRBJ2-1; 7 nucleotides line up with TRBD1. Trimming cost V 5 bases and J 0 bases; bases outside gene matches: 4. The germline V gene has CDR1 SGHTA and CDR2 FQGTGA. This CDR3 comprises 15 residues. For the CDR3, the DNA is TGTGCCAGCAGCCTACAGGGGAGCTCCTACAATGAGCAGTTCTTC. This gives the protein CASSLQGSSYNEQFF.

This clonotype was observed many times. The J gene is TRBJ2-7, the V gene TRBV15; a possible D gene is TRBD1 (6 bases). Trimming shortened V by 4 bases and J by 9 bases, and 13 bases separated the two germline ends. The CDR3 spans 12 residues. Germline-derived CDR1 and CDR2 are LNHNV and YYDKDF (reference sequence). CDR3 nucleotides: TGTGCCACCAGCACGACAGGTGAGGGGCAGTACTTC. It specifies CATSTTGEGQYF.

This CDR3 reads CASSESGTGAVDSYGYTF. CDR3 DNA: TGCGCCAGCAGTGAGTCAGGGACAGGGGCGGTCGACTCCTATGGCTACACCTTC. V and J are TRBV10-2 and TRBJ1-2, with 10 bases that match TRBD1. Germline loops: CDR1 WSHSY, CDR2 SAAADI. The CDR3 runs to 18 residues. V gave up 0 bases and J gave up 4 bases; unmatched junction bases: 11.

This clonotype was picked up one time. This may be a read error: a much more frequent sequence differs by one nucleotide. The chain couples TRBV10-2 to TRBJ2-2; 7 nucleotides agree with TRBD2. CDR3 length equals 15 residues. Trimming cost V 6 bases and J 4 bases; bases outside gene matches: 8. Germline CDR1 is WSHSY and CDR2 is SAAADI. CDR3 DNA: TGCGCCAGCAGCGAAGGCGGGGGAGCCACCGGGGAGCTGTTTTTT. Translation gives CASSEGGGATGELFF.

The sample holds many counts of this clonotype. The rearrangement joins TRBV20-1 to TRBJ1-5; 8 bases are a match to TRBD1. The CDR3 length is 18 residues. The trim removed 4 bases at V and 0 bases at J, leaving 14 bases unmatched. The germline CDR1 and CDR2 sequences are DFQATT and SNEGSKA (reference sequence). The CDR3, as DNA: TGCAGTGCTACCCACTACCAACAGGGGGTCCATAGCAATCAGCCCCAGCATTTT. Amino acid sequence: CSATHYQQGVHSNQPQHF.

This clonotype has at least ten counts. The chain links TRBV3-1 to TRBJ1-1; 10 bases are a match to TRBD1. CDR1 LGHDT and CDR2 YNNKEL come from the germline V gene (reference sequence). With V trimmed by 4 bases and J by 4 bases, 12 bases remained unmatched. The CDR3 covers 17 residues. CDR3 in DNA: TGTGCCAGCAGCCGTCCGGGACAGGGGACGAGGGGCACTGAAGCTTTCTTT. Residues: CASSRPGQGTRGTEAFF. The full variable domain, completed using reference TRBV3-1 and TRBJ1-1, is DTAVSQTPKYLVTQMGNDKSIKCEQNLGHDTMYWYKQDSKKFLKIMFSYNNKELIINETVPNRFSPKSPDKAHLNLHINSLELGDSAVYFCASSRPGQGTRGTEAFFGQGTRLTVV.

V usage is TRBV20-1 and J usage is TRBJ2-3; no clear D. V shed 3 bases and J shed 2 bases, with 12 bases lying between them. The germline CDR1 and CDR2 sequences are DFQATT and SNEGSKA (reference sequence). This CDR3 comprises 14 residues. The CDR3 DNA reads TGCAGTGCTAGCTGGCCAGTTCACACAGATACGCAGTATTTT. Amino acid sequence: CSASWPVHTDTQYF.

In this sample, this clonotype is medium-sized. The rearrangement links TRBV24-1 to TRBJ2-7; 8 bases align to TRBD1. CDR1 KGHDR and CDR2 SFDVKD come from the germline V gene. The V segment lost 7 bases and the J segment 1 base; nucleotides outside the gene matches: 8. The CDR3 is 15 residues long. CDR3 DNA sequence: TGTGCCACCAGGAAGGGACAGGTAAAATCCTACGAGCAGTACGTC. Translated: CATRKGQVKSYEQYV.